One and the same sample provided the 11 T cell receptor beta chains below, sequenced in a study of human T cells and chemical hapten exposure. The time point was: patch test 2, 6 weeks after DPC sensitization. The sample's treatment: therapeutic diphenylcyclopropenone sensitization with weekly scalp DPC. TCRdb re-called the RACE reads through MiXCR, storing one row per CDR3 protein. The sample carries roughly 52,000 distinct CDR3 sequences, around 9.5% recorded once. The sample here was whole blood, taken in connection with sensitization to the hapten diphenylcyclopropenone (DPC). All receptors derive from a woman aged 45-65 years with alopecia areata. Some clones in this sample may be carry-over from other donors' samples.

DNA of the CDR3: TGTGCCAGCAGTTCGAGCGGGAGGATCAGCTCCTACAATGAGCAGTTCTTC. Translated: CASSSSGRISSYNEQFF. The chain couples TRBV28 to TRBJ2-1; 9 bases are a match to TRBD2. Germline-derived CDR1 and CDR2 are MDHEN and SYDVKM. CDR3 length: 17 residues. The J segment lost 0 bases and the V segment lost 4 bases, leaving 7 bases of the junction unmatched. Variable domain in full (rest from reference TRBV28 and TRBJ2-1): DVKVTQSSRYLVKRTGEKVFLECVQDMDHENMFWYRQDPGLGLRLIYFSYDVKMKEKGDIPEGYSVSREKKERFSLILESASTNQTSMYLCASSSSGRISSYNEQFFGPGTRLTVL.

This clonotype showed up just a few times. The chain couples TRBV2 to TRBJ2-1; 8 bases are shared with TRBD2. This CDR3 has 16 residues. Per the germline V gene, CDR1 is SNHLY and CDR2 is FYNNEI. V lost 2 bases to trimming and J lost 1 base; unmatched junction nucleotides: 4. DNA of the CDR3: TGTGCCAGCAGTGAAATCGGGAGGGTGTCCTACAATGAGCAGTTCTTC. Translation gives CASSEIGRVSYNEQFF.

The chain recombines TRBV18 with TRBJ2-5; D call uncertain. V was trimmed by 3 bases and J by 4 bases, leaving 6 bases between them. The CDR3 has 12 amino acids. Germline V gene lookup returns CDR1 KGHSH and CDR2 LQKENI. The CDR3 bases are TGTGCCAGCTCACCGGGAAGAGAGACCCAGTACTTC. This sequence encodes CASSPGRETQYF.

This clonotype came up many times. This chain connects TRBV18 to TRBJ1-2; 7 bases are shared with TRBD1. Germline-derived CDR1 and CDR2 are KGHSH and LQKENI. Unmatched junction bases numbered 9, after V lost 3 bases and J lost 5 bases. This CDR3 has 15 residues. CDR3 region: CASSPPYGTVYGYTF. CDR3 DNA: TGTGCCAGCTCACCTCCTTATGGGACAGTTTATGGCTACACCTTC. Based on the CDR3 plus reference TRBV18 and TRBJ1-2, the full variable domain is NAGVMQNPRHLVRRRGQEARLRCSPMKGHSHVYWYRQLPEEGLKFMVYLQKENIIDESGMPKERFSAEFPKEGPSILRIQQVVRGDSAAYFCASSPPYGTVYGYTFGSGTRLTVV.

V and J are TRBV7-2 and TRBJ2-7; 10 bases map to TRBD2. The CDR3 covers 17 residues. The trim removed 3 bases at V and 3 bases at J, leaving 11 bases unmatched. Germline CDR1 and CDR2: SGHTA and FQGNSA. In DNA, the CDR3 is TGTGCCAGCAGCTTGGGGTCGGTGACTAGCGGGCTCTACGAGCAGTACTTC. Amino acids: CASSLGSVTSGLYEQYF.

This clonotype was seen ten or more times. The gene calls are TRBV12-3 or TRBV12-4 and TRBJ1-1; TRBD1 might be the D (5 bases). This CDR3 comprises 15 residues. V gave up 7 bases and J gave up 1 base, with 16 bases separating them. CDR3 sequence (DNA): TGTGCCAGCATCGGCCTAGTGGGGCCGAACACTGAAGCTTTCTTT. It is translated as CASIGLVGPNTEAFF.

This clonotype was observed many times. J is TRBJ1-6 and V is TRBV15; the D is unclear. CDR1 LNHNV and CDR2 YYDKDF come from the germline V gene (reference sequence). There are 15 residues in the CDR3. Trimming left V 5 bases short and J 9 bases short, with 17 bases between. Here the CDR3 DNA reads TGTGCCACCAGCCGGAAGGGAGGGTTGGGTTCACCCCTCCACTTT. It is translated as CATSRKGGLGSPLHF.

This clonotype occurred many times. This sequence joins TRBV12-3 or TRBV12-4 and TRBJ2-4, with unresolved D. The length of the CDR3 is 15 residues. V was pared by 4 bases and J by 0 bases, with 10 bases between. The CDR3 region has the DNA TGTGCCAGCAGTTCTCACGCACTAGCCAAAAACATTCAGTACTTC. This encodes CASSSHALAKNIQYF.

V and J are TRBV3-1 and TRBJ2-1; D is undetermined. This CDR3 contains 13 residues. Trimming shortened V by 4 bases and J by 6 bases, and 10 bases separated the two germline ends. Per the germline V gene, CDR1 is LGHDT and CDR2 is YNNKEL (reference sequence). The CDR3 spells CASSPERINEQFF. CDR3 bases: TGTGCCAGCAGCCCTGAGAGGATCAATGAGCAGTTCTTC.

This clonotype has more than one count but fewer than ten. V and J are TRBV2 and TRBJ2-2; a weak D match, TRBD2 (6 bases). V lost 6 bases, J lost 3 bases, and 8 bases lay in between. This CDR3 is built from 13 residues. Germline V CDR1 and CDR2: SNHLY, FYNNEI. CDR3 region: CASRWRDTGELFF. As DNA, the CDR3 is TGTGCCAGCAGATGGAGGGACACCGGGGAGCTGTTTTTT. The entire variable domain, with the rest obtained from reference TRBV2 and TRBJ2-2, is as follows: EPEVTQTPSHQVTQMGQEVILRCVPISNHLYFYWYRQILGQKVEFLVSFYNNEISEKSEIFDDQFSVERPDGSNFTLKIRSTKLEDSAMYFCASRWRDTGELFFGEGSRLTVL.

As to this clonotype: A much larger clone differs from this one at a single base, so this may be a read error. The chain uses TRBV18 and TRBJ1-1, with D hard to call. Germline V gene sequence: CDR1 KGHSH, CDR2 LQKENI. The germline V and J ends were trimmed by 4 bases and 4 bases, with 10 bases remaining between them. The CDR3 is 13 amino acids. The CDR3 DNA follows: TGTGCCAGCTCACATGGGGAAACCACTGAAGCTTTCTTT. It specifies CASSHGETTEAFF.